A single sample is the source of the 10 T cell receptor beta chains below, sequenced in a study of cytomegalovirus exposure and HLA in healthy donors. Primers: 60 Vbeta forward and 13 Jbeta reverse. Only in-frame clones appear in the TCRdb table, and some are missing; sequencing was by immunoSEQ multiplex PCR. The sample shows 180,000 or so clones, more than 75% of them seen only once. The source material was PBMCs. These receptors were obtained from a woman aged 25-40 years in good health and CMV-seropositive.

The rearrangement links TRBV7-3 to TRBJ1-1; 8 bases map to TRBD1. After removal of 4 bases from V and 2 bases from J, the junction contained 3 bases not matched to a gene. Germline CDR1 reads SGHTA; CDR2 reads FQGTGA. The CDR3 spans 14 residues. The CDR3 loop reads CASSSGQGNTEAFF. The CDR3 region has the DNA TGTGCCAGCAGCTCAGGACAGGGTAACACTGAAGCTTTCTTT.

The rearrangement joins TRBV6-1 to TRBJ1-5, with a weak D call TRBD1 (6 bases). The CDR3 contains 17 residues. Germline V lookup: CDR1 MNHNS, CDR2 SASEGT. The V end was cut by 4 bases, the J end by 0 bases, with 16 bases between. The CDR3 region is CASSGTGTFGSNQPQHF. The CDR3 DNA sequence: TGTGCCAGCAGTGGCACAGGGACATTTGGTAGCAATCAGCCCCAGCATTTT.

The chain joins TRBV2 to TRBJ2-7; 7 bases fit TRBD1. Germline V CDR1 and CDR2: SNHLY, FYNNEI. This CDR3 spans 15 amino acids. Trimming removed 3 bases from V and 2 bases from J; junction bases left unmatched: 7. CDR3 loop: CASSDPGDRAYEQYF. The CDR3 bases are TGTGCCAGCAGTGACCCGGGCGACAGGGCCTACGAGCAGTACTTC.

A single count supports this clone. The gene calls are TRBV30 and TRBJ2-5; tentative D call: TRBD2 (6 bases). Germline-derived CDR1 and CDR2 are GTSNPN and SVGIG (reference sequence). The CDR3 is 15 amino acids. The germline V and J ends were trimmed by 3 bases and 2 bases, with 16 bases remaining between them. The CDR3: CAWSLSGGKQETQYF. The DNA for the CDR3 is TGTGCCTGGAGCCTTAGCGGTGGAAAACAAGAGACCCAGTACTTC.

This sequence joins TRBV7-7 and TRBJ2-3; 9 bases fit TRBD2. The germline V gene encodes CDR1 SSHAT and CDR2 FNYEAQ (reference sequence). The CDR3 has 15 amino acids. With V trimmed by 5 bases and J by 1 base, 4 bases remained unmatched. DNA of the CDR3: TGTGCCAGCAGCCCCGTAGCGGGGGGCACAGATACGCAGTATTTT. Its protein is CASSPVAGGTDTQYF. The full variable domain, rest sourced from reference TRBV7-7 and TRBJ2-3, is GAGVSQSPRYKVTKRGQDVTLRCDPISSHATLYWYQQALGQGPEFLTYFNYEAQPDKSGLPSDRFSAERPEGSISTLTIQRTEQRDSAMYRCASSPVAGGTDTQYFGPGTRLTVL.

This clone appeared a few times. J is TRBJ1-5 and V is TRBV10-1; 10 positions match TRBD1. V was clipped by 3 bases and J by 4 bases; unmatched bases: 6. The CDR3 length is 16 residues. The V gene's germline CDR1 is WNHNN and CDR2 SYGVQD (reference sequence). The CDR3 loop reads CASSDDRGRGNQPQHF. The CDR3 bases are TGCGCCAGCAGTGACGACAGGGGGCGAGGGAATCAGCCCCAGCATTTT.

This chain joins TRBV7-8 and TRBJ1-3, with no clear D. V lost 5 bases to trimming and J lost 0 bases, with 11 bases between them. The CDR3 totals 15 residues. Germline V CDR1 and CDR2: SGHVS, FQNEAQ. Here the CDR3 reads CASSPYSYSGNTIYF. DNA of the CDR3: TGTGCCAGCAGCCCCTACTCCTACTCTGGAAACACCATATATTTT.

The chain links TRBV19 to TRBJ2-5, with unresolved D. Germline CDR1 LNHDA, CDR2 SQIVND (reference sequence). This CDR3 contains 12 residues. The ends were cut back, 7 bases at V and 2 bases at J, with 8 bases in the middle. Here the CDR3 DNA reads TGTGCCAGTAAGGCAGGTCAAGAGACCCAGTACTTC. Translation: CASKAGQETQYF.

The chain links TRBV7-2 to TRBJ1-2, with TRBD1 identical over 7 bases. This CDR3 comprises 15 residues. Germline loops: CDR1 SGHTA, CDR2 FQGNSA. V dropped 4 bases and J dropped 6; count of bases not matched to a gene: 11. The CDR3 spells CASSSTTGRTNGYTF. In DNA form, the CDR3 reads TGTGCCAGCAGCTCCACGACAGGGCGGACCAATGGCTACACCTTC.

This CDR3 reads CASSPGSGYTF. Written as DNA, the CDR3 is TGTGCCAGTAGTCCCGGGAGCGGCTACACCTTC. The rearrangement joins TRBV19 to TRBJ1-2; D call uncertain. The germline V and J ends were trimmed by 5 bases and 8 bases, with 9 bases remaining between them. The CDR3 has 11 residues. In germline, CDR1 is LNHDA, CDR2 SQIVND (reference sequence).